This T cell receptor beta chain was observed in a study of Graves' ophthalmopathy and Graves' hyperthyroidism. RNA served as the template for amplifying TCR beta CDR3 regions. After a first-round RT-PCR with HTBI primers, a second-round multiplex PCR was run. TCRdb reprocessed the multiplex PCR reads via MiXCR and lists one record per CDR3 protein. Of some 47,000 distinct CDR3 sequences in the sample, around 45% are singletons; the top ten hold 23%. The V end was cut by 6 bases, the J end by 1 base, with 15 bases between. CDR3 length equals 15 residues. The germline CDR1 and CDR2 sequences are KGHDR and SFDVKD.

V usage is TRBV24-1 and J usage is TRBJ2-7, with D perhaps being TRBD1 or TRBD2 (5 bases each). The origin of this receptor is an adult man with Graves' ophthalmopathy. Sequencing input: peripheral blood. The CDR3 DNA sequence: TGTGCCACCAGTTCCCGGGGACGGCGGTCCTACGAGCAGTACTTC. As protein: CATSSRGRRSYEQYF.